The 26 T cell receptor beta chains below all came from one sample that was sequenced in a study of identical twins. TCRdb re-called the 5' RACE reads through MiXCR, storing one row per CDR3 protein. The table has about 520,000 distinct CDR3 sequences, roughly a fifth seen once. These data are also associated with another study on T cells expressing NK-cell markers.

Material for sequencing was CD4+ T cells sorted from blood. These receptors all stem from a woman younger than 35 in good health.

This clonotype was observed a handful of times. This chain uses TRBV24-1 with TRBJ2-1; D may be TRBD1 or TRBD2 (6 bases each). Between the trimmed V and J ends, which lost 4 bases and 8 bases, there was a span of 14 bases. Looked up from germline, CDR1 is KGHDR and CDR2 is SFDVKD. The CDR3 covers 14 residues. In DNA form, the CDR3 reads TGTGCCACCAGTGAGTCGGGGGCGAAGGATGAGCAGTTCTTC. Amino acids: CATSESGAKDEQFF.

This clonotype was seen only a few times. The genes are TRBV29-1 and TRBJ2-5; weak D call: TRBD1 (5 bases). Germline V gives CDR1 SQVTM, CDR2 ANQGSEA. The CDR3 covers 13 residues. V dropped 4 bases and J dropped 2 bases, with 11 bases sitting between them. The CDR3 coding sequence is TGCAGCGTTGTTGGAAGGGGTCAAGAGACCCAGTACTTC. This sequence encodes CSVVGRGQETQYF. Together with reference TRBV29-1 and TRBJ2-5, the CDR3 gives the full variable domain: SAVISQKPSRDICQRGTSLTIQCQVDSQVTMMFWYRQQPGQSLTLIATANQGSEATYESGFVIDKFPISRPNLTFSTLTVSNMSPEDSSIYLCSVVGRGQETQYFGPGTRLLVL.

This clonotype was found many times. V and J are TRBV20-1 and TRBJ1-5; D remains ambiguous. V lost 4 bases and J lost 4, with 8 bases in between. The CDR3 is made up of 12 amino acids. Germline CDR1 DFQATT, CDR2 SNEGSKA (reference sequence). This chain's CDR3 is CSAKVPNQPQHF. CDR3 coding DNA: TGCAGTGCTAAGGTTCCTAATCAGCCCCAGCATTTT.

The rearrangement links TRBV20-1 to TRBJ2-7; 7 bases align to TRBD2. The V and J ends lost 8 bases and 1 base, in that order; junction bases with no gene match: 8. CDR1 is DFQATT, CDR2 SNEGSKA, per germline (reference sequence). The CDR3 sequence is 13 residues long. This CDR3 is CSQLASGSYEQYF. The CDR3 DNA is TGCAGTCAACTAGCGTCTGGGTCCTACGAGCAGTACTTC.

This clonotype was detected a few times. V gene TRBV3-1 combines with J gene TRBJ2-1; 7 nucleotides align to TRBD2. The V gene end was trimmed by 0 bases and the J gene end by 10 bases; junction bases not matched to a gene: 3. The CDR3 consists of 13 residues. The germline V gene has CDR1 LGHDT and CDR2 YNNKEL (reference sequence). CDR3 in DNA: TGTGCCAGCAGCCAAGATTGGGGGGGGGAGCAGTTCTTC. It encodes CASSQDWGGEQFF.

This clonotype has just a few counts. This chain links TRBV5-1 with TRBJ2-1; TRBD2 might be the D (5 bases). This CDR3 is 12 amino acids long. The ends were cut back, 4 bases at V and 10 bases at J, with 12 bases in the middle. The V gene's germline CDR1 is SGHRS and CDR2 YFSETQ. The CDR3 region has the DNA TGCGCCAGCAGCCGTAGCGAAGGAGAGCAGTTCTTC. This translates into CASSRSEGEQFF.

This clonotype was seen ten or more times. The chain has TRBV20-1 and TRBJ2-1; no clear D. The V gene's germline CDR1 is DFQATT and CDR2 SNEGSKA (reference sequence). The CDR3 sequence is 16 residues long. Trimming removed 0 bases from V and 5 bases from J, with 17 bases in between. This CDR3 is CSARDVSSGRDNEQFF. CDR3 DNA sequence: TGCAGTGCTAGAGATGTCTCTAGTGGCAGAGACAATGAGCAGTTCTTC.

This clonotype was found a few times. The chain couples TRBV12-3 or TRBV12-4 to TRBJ2-6; TRBD2 might be the D (6 bases). The CDR3 is 17 amino acids. Trimming took off 3 bases at V and 0 bases at J, with 12 bases between the two ends. As DNA, the CDR3 is TGTGCCAGCAGTTTTCGGGGGATGCTCTCTGGGGCCAACGTCCTGACTTTC. Protein sequence: CASSFRGMLSGANVLTF.

This clonotype was seen at least ten times. The gene calls are TRBV29-1 and TRBJ2-2; the match to TRBD2 covers 10 bases. Trimming took 6 bases from V and 6 from J; bases not matched to a gene: 10. CDR1 is SQVTM and CDR2 is ANQGSEA in the germline V gene. This CDR3 region has 15 residues. The CDR3 spells CSVSLAGVRPGELFF. The CDR3 region has the DNA TGCAGCGTCTCCCTAGCGGGAGTTCGGCCCGGGGAGCTGTTTTTT.

This clonotype was seen more than once but under ten times. The rearrangement joins TRBV29-1 to TRBJ1-2, with 7 positions matching TRBD1. Germline CDR1 SQVTM, CDR2 ANQGSEA. After removal of 7 bases from V and 8 bases from J, the junction contained 13 bases not matched to a gene. The CDR3 sequence is 13 residues long. The CDR3 here is CSARDRDVEGYTF. Written as DNA, the CDR3 is TGCAGCGCTCGAGACAGGGACGTAGAGGGCTACACCTTC.

The chain uses TRBV5-1 and TRBJ2-7; no reliable D call. V gave up 5 bases and J gave up 2 bases, with 11 bases separating them. Germline V lookup: CDR1 SGHRS, CDR2 YFSETQ. The CDR3 length is 13 residues. The CDR3 DNA follows: TGCGCCAGCAGACCCGTTGGCCCCTACGAGCAGTACTTC. Protein sequence: CASRPVGPYEQYF.

This clonotype was detected many times. This chain connects TRBV20-1 to TRBJ2-1; D possibly corresponds to TRBD2 (5 bases). V was clipped by 6 bases and J by 7 bases, with 19 bases between them. The CDR3 contains 14 residues. Germline CDR1 is DFQATT and CDR2 is SNEGSKA (reference sequence). The CDR3 bases are TGCAGTGCCCGCGCCCAGAGGGTATGGAATGAGCAGTTCTTC. Translation: CSARAQRVWNEQFF.

The rearrangement links TRBV6-1 to TRBJ2-5, with D perhaps TRBD2 (5 bases). V dropped 2 bases and J dropped 5 bases, with 15 bases sitting between them. Germline CDR1 is MNHNS and CDR2 is SASEGT. This CDR3 is 15 amino acids long. DNA of the CDR3: TGTGCCAGCAGTGAATCCCAACTAGTGTTGGAGACCCAGTACTTC. This gives the protein CASSESQLVLETQYF.

This clonotype was seen at least ten times. The chain carries TRBV7-2 and TRBJ2-1; D gene ambiguous. CDR1 is SGHTA, CDR2 FQGNSA, per germline. The V gene lost 5 bases and the J gene lost 8 bases, with 16 bases spanning the gap. This CDR3 has 14 residues. The CDR3 nucleotides are TGTGCCAGCAGCCCTTACGGGTCAGGACATGAGCAGTTCTTC. Translating it yields CASSPYGSGHEQFF.

This clonotype was recorded at least ten times. V and J are TRBV20-1 and TRBJ2-1; 8 bases fit TRBD2. With V trimmed by 5 bases and J by 10 bases, 10 bases remained unmatched. CDR1 is DFQATT and CDR2 is SNEGSKA in the germline V gene (reference sequence). The CDR3 consists of 13 residues. This CDR3 reads CSAVSGRSREQFF. CDR3 bases: TGCAGTGCTGTCAGCGGGAGATCTCGGGAGCAGTTCTTC.

The chain uses TRBV5-1 and TRBJ2-2, with 9 bases that match TRBD1. The CDR3 has 15 amino acids. Per the germline V gene, CDR1 is SGHRS and CDR2 is YFSETQ. V lost 5 bases, J lost 5 bases, and 7 bases stayed unmatched. CDR3 sequence reads: CASRTGQGRTGELFF. In DNA form, the CDR3 reads TGCGCCAGCAGGACCGGACAGGGGAGAACCGGGGAGCTGTTTTTT.

This chain links TRBV27 with TRBJ2-7; no definite D call. Trimming removed 10 bases from V and 2 bases from J, with 12 bases in between. The CDR3 consists of 12 residues. Per the germline V gene, CDR1 is MNHEY and CDR2 is SMNVEV (reference sequence). In DNA, the CDR3 is TGTGCCACCCAGGACGGTACCTACGAGCAGTACTTC. This encodes CATQDGTYEQYF.

J is TRBJ2-7 and V is TRBV12-3 or TRBV12-4; D not certain. This CDR3 is built from 13 residues. V shed 4 bases and J shed 5 bases, with 12 bases lying between them. This chain's CDR3 is CASSYYLRDEQYF. The CDR3 DNA reads as TGTGCCAGCAGTTATTACCTCCGGGACGAGCAGTACTTC.

CDR3 in DNA: TGCAGTGCCAAACTAGCGGGGGGGACAGATACGCAGTATTTT. Protein product: CSAKLAGGTDTQYF. The genes are TRBV20-1 and TRBJ2-3; 13 nucleotides line up with TRBD2. The CDR3 runs 14 residues. CDR1 DFQATT and CDR2 SNEGSKA come from the germline V gene (reference sequence). Trimming removed 6 bases from V and 3 bases from J; junction bases left unmatched: 3.

The table lists this clonotype with a few counts. This chain joins TRBV6-5 and TRBJ1-2; D remains ambiguous. From germline, CDR1 is MNHEY and CDR2 SVGAGI. Trimming took 4 bases from V and 4 from J, leaving 13 bases between them. The length of the CDR3 is 14 residues. The DNA for the CDR3 is TGTGCCAGCAGTTCTTTTCAAGAAGGCTATGGCTACACCTTC. Its translation: CASSSFQEGYGYTF.

The chain employs TRBV9 and TRBJ2-7; 7 bases match TRBD1. The CDR3 contains 16 residues. CDR1 is SGDLS and CDR2 is YYNGEE in the germline V gene. Trimming at V came to 1 base and at J to 0 bases, leaving 7 bases not matched to a gene. The CDR3 nucleotides read TGTGCCAGCAGCGTATTAGGGACAGCGAGCTCCTACGAGCAGTACTTC. Protein: CASSVLGTASSYEQYF.

This clonotype was seen repeatedly, ten times or more. This rearrangement joins TRBV12-3 or TRBV12-4 to TRBJ2-3; no firm D call. This CDR3 has 13 residues. The germline V and J ends were trimmed by 5 bases and 2 bases, with 8 bases remaining between them. The CDR3 DNA reads as TGTGCCAGCAGTGTTCGTTACACAGATACGCAGTATTTT. This sequence encodes CASSVRYTDTQYF.

This clonotype was seen more than once but under ten times. The genes are TRBV29-1 and TRBJ1-6; D call uncertain. There are 16 residues in the CDR3. Germline lookup yields CDR1 SQVTM and CDR2 ANQGSEA. Trimming stripped 8 bases from V and 6 bases from J, with 23 bases between. CDR3 protein: CSCHWDFPPTNSPLHF. CDR3 coding DNA: TGCAGCTGTCATTGGGATTTTCCTCCCACTAATTCACCCCTCCACTTT. Complete variable domain (other parts from reference TRBV29-1 and TRBJ1-6): SAVISQKPSRDICQRGTSLTIQCQVDSQVTMMFWYRQQPGQSLTLIATANQGSEATYESGFVIDKFPISRPNLTFSTLTVSNMSPEDSSIYLCSCHWDFPPTNSPLHFGNGTRLTVT.

The V call is TRBV5-1, the J call TRBJ2-1; TRBD2 agrees at 10 bases. Germline assignment: CDR1 SGHRS and CDR2 YFSETQ. The CDR3 spans 15 residues. V lost 4 bases, J lost 7 bases, and 8 bases stayed unmatched. CDR3 region: CASSPASGRPNEQFF. As DNA, the CDR3 is TGCGCCAGCAGCCCTGCTAGCGGGAGACCGAATGAGCAGTTCTTC.

The chain links TRBV20-1 to TRBJ2-3, with 11 nucleotides matching TRBD2. The V gene's germline CDR1 is DFQATT and CDR2 SNEGSKA (reference sequence). Trimming took 1 base from V and 7 from J; bases not matched to a gene: 7. CDR3 length: 15 amino acids. CDR3: CSARAPSGGRYTQYF. The CDR3 nucleotides read TGCAGTGCTAGAGCGCCTAGCGGGGGGAGGTATACGCAGTATTTT.

A few counts support this clonotype. This CDR3 is CSAREGLAGDNEQFF. As DNA, the CDR3 is TGCAGTGCTAGAGAGGGACTAGCGGGGGATAATGAGCAGTTCTTC. The chain uses TRBV20-1 and TRBJ2-1; 14 nucleotides match TRBD2. Germline-derived CDR1 and CDR2 are DFQATT and SNEGSKA (reference sequence). This CDR3 has 15 amino acids. The trim removed 0 bases at V and 7 bases at J, leaving 2 bases unmatched.